The 18 T cell receptor beta chains reported below all come from one sample, sequenced in a study of blood T cell repertoires in COVID-19. Sequencing was performed with immunoSEQ multiplex PCR; in TCRdb, only in-frame clones are kept and a portion is missing. Of hundreds of thousands of clones listed, roughly 88% were seen once; the top ten hold approximately 12%. The specimen was peripheral blood. The receptor set was obtained from a woman in her forties or fifties with COVID-19, enrolled during active disease.

The chain is built from TRBV18 and TRBJ1-6; maybe TRBD1 (5 bases). CDR3 size: 17 residues. Germline CDR1 KGHSH, CDR2 LQKENI. Trimming took 6 bases from V and 0 from J, leaving 15 bases between them. The CDR3 reads CASSPMGGSSYNSPLHF. The CDR3 DNA follows: TGTGCCAGCTCGCCGATGGGGGGGAGCTCCTATAATTCACCCCTCCACTTT.

V is TRBV10-2 and J is TRBJ2-5; 8 bases agree with TRBD2. Germline V lookup: CDR1 WSHSY, CDR2 SAAADI. V shed 6 bases, J shed 5 bases, and the junction held 11 bases outside the gene matches. The CDR3 covers 15 residues. The CDR3 region is CASSLSGAGRETQYF. The CDR3 DNA reads as TGCGCCAGCAGCCTTAGCGGGGCCGGCCGGGAGACCCAGTACTTC.

The chain recombines TRBV6-1 with TRBJ2-2, with D unclear. The CDR3 length is 13 residues. The V gene's germline CDR1 is MNHNS and CDR2 SASEGT. Trimming pared 3 bases from V and 8 bases from J, leaving 10 bases between. CDR3 in amino acids: CASSDPTLGELFF. The CDR3 DNA sequence: TGTGCCAGCAGTGACCCTACGTTAGGGGAGCTGTTTTTT.

This rearrangement joins TRBV10-3 to TRBJ1-1, with a tentative D call TRBD1 (5 bases). CDR1 ENHRY and CDR2 SYGVKD come from the germline V gene. The V end lost 2 bases, the J end lost 5 bases, and 6 bases lay between the germline ends. The CDR3 extends over 12 amino acids. The CDR3 DNA follows: TGTGCCATCAGTGAGCAGGGAACTGAAGCTTTCTTT. This sequence encodes CAISEQGTEAFF.

The V call is TRBV14, the J call TRBJ2-3, with D perhaps TRBD2 (6 bases). The CDR3 is made up of 15 amino acids. V was shortened by 3 bases and J by 2 bases, with 12 bases between the two germline ends. Per germline, CDR1 SGHDN and CDR2 FVKESK. The CDR3 sequence: CASSQGGGYTDTQYF. The CDR3 bases are TGTGCCAGCAGCCAGGGAGGAGGGTACACAGATACGCAGTATTTT.

The CDR3 spells CATRDRIVETQYF. The CDR3 DNA reads as TGTGCCACCAGGGACAGGATAGTGGAGACCCAGTACTTC. The chain links TRBV24-1 to TRBJ2-5, with 7 bases lining up with TRBD1. V was pared by 7 bases and J by 5 bases, with 6 bases of the junction left unmatched. The CDR3 is 13 residues long. Germline assignment: CDR1 KGHDR and CDR2 SFDVKD.

This chain uses TRBV5-6 with TRBJ2-7; D is unclear. V was trimmed by 3 bases and J by 4 bases, leaving 8 bases between them. This CDR3 has 12 amino acids. From germline, CDR1 is SGHDT and CDR2 YYEEEE. The CDR3 DNA sequence: TGTGCCAGCAGCTCCGGTTGGTACGAGCAGTACTTC. The encoded protein is CASSSGWYEQYF.

This sequence joins TRBV5-1 and TRBJ1-1; possibly TRBD1 for D (5 bases). Trimming shortened V by 5 bases and J by 0 bases, and 14 bases separated the two germline ends. Per germline, CDR1 SGHRS and CDR2 YFSETQ. The CDR3 loop spans 15 amino acids. The CDR3 protein is CASRRGGDLNTEAFF. CDR3 sequence (DNA): TGCGCCAGCAGGCGTGGAGGGGACTTGAACACTGAAGCTTTCTTT.

The chain joins TRBV30 to TRBJ1-2; possibly TRBD1 for D (5 bases). There are 11 residues in the CDR3. Germline loops: CDR1 GTSNPN, CDR2 SVGIG (reference sequence). V lost 4 bases and J lost 7, with 10 bases in between. The CDR3 DNA reads TGTGCCTGGACTAGGGGCCGTGGCTACACCTTC. Translation gives CAWTRGRGYTF. Complete variable domain (other parts from reference TRBV30 and TRBJ1-2): SQTIHQWPATLVQPVGSPLSLECTVEGTSNPNLYWYRQAAGRGLQLLFYSVGIGQISSEVPQNLSASRPQDRQFILSSKKLLLSDSGFYLCAWTRGRGYTFGSGTRLTVV.

The chain employs TRBV18 and TRBJ1-3, with D possibly being TRBD1 (5 bases). Per the germline V gene, CDR1 is KGHSH and CDR2 is LQKENI. Trimming left V 3 bases short and J 0 bases short, with 12 bases between. The CDR3 totals 16 residues. CDR3 region: CASSPDDRPSGNTIYF. The CDR3 DNA sequence: TGTGCCAGCTCACCTGATGACAGACCCTCTGGAAACACCATATATTTT.

This clone appeared a single time. J is TRBJ2-7 and V is TRBV21-1; the table calls TRBD1, which could not be checked here. TRBV21-1 has pseudogene status. The CDR3 consists of 17 residues. For the CDR3, the DNA is TGTGCCAGCAGCAAAGCGCTCTGGGCCCTTACGCGCTACGAGCAGTACTTC. This sequence encodes CASSKALWALTRYEQYF.

This clone is a singleton in its sample. The CDR3 region is CASSPSTGGNNEQFF. CDR3 nucleotide sequence: TGTGCCAGCTCACCGTCGACAGGGGGGAACAATGAGCAGTTCTTC. This chain links TRBV18 with TRBJ2-1; 9 bases match TRBD1. V shed 3 bases, J shed 5 bases, and the junction held 5 bases outside the gene matches. The CDR3 runs to 15 residues. Germline V gives CDR1 KGHSH, CDR2 LQKENI.

The V call is TRBV7-8, the J call TRBJ2-2; 7 nucleotides line up with TRBD1. CDR1 and CDR2 from the germline V gene are SGHVS and FQNEAQ. The trim removed 3 bases at V and 2 bases at J, leaving 6 bases unmatched. This CDR3 is 16 amino acids long. This CDR3 reads CASSFLAGGNTGELFF. Here the CDR3 DNA reads TGTGCCAGCAGCTTCTTAGCAGGGGGAAACACCGGGGAGCTGTTTTTT.

This clone is a singleton in its sample. The CDR3 loop reads CASSGRRETYEQYF. CDR3 DNA: TGTGCCAGCAGCGGGAGACGAGAGACCTACGAGCAGTACTTC. The chain recombines TRBV7-2 with TRBJ2-7, with a weak D call TRBD2 (5 bases). Trimming stripped 5 bases from V and 2 bases from J, with 13 bases between. Per the germline V gene, CDR1 is SGHTA and CDR2 is FQGNSA. The CDR3 covers 14 residues.

The genes are TRBV3-1 (or the pseudogene TRBV3-2) and TRBJ2-7; 7 nucleotides match TRBD1. Germline CDR1 reads LGHDT; CDR2 reads YNNKEL (reference sequence). V was clipped by 1 base and J by 4 bases; unmatched bases: 7. The CDR3 covers 15 residues. CDR3 residues: CASSQGQGIVYEQYF. CDR3 in DNA: TGTGCCAGCAGCCAAGGACAGGGAATCGTGTACGAGCAGTACTTC.

This chain links TRBV24-1 with TRBJ2-7, with D perhaps matching TRBD1 (6 bases). Germline CDR1 reads KGHDR; CDR2 reads SFDVKD. Trimming pared 2 bases from V and 2 bases from J, leaving 12 bases between. The CDR3 is 15 amino acids. The DNA of the CDR3 is TGTGCCACCAGTGATTCTCGGGACACACCCTACGAGCAGTACTTC. The encoded protein is CATSDSRDTPYEQYF.

V usage is TRBV10-3 and J usage is TRBJ1-3, with D perhaps matching TRBD1 (5 bases). V dropped 6 bases and J dropped 0 bases, with 18 bases sitting between them. CDR1 and CDR2 from the germline V gene are ENHRY and SYGVKD. This CDR3 has 17 residues. The CDR3 DNA reads TGTGCCATCAGCCCCCCCCCAACAGGCAGCTCTGGAAACACCATATATTTT. Protein product: CAISPPPTGSSGNTIYF.

V is TRBV5-1 and J is TRBJ1-2, with 8 bases identical to TRBD1. CDR1 SGHRS and CDR2 YFSETQ come from the germline V gene. The CDR3 runs 12 residues. V lost 4 bases and J lost 8; bases outside the gene matches: 4. CDR3 in amino acids: CASSLQGDGYTF. The CDR3 DNA follows: TGCGCCAGCAGCCTACAGGGGGACGGCTACACCTTC.